Listed below are T cell receptor beta chains from one sample, sequenced in a study of blood T cell repertoires in COVID-19. Only in-frame clones appear in the TCRdb table, and some are missing; sequencing was by immunoSEQ multiplex PCR. The sample gives 330,000 or so clones, more than 85% of which show up once; less than 20% is in the top ten. The sample taken for sequencing was PBMCs or T cells enriched from blood (not recorded which). The receptors were sampled from a woman aged 25 to 39 who had recovered from COVID-19. CDR3s include the opening cysteine and the closing phenylalanine or tryptophan. A D gene is named only where the DNA matches it firmly. Size values are once, few and many counts, or a class for expanded clones, and some rows have none.

d_gene: NA; j_gene: TRBJ2-5; v_gene: TRBV5-4; abundance: NA; CDR3aa: CASSRSTGLAETQYF; CDR3nt: TGTGCCAGCAGCCGCAGTACAGGGTTAGCGGAGACCCAGTACTTC
d_gene: NA; j_gene: TRBJ1-1; v_gene: TRBV29-1; abundance: once; CDR3aa: CSVVGAGAFF; CDR3nt: TGCAGCGTTGTTGGGGCTGGAGCTTTCTTT
d_gene: TRBD2; j_gene: TRBJ2-7; v_gene: TRBV27; abundance: NA; CDR3aa: CASTRGGTYEQYF; CDR3nt: TGTGCCAGCACTCGCGGGGGGACCTACGAGCAGTACTTC
d_gene: NA; j_gene: TRBJ1-3; v_gene: TRBV28; abundance: NA; CDR3aa: CASTNGGVPGNTIYF; CDR3nt: TGTGCCAGCACCAACGGGGGGGTGCCTGGAAACACCATATATTTT
d_gene: NA; j_gene: TRBJ2-5; v_gene: TRBV19; abundance: NA; CDR3aa: CASSIDGETQYF; CDR3nt: TGTGCCAGTAGTATAGATGGCGAGACCCAGTACTTC
d_gene: TRBD2; j_gene: TRBJ2-5; v_gene: TRBV29-1; abundance: NA; CDR3aa: CRLHGTSEQETQYF; CDR3nt: TGCAGACTCCACGGGACTAGCGAACAAGAGACCCAGTACTTC
d_gene: TRBD1; j_gene: TRBJ2-2; v_gene: TRBV9; abundance: once; CDR3aa: CASSSDRAGTGELFF; CDR3nt: TGTGCCAGCAGCTCGGACAGGGCGGGGACCGGGGAGCTGTTTTTT
d_gene: NA; j_gene: TRBJ1-1; v_gene: TRBV3-1/TRBV3-2; abundance: NA; CDR3aa: CASSLRVGGTEAFF; CDR3nt: TGTGCCAGCAGCCTACGCGTAGGCGGCACTGAAGCTTTCTTT
d_gene: TRBD2; j_gene: TRBJ2-6; v_gene: TRBV10-3; abundance: NA; CDR3aa: CAISESGVKAGVISGANVLTF; CDR3nt: TGTGCCATCAGTGAGTCGGGGGTCAAAGCGGGGGTTATCTCTGGGGCCAACGTCCTGACTTTC
d_gene: TRBD1; j_gene: TRBJ2-1; v_gene: TRBV5-5; abundance: NA; CDR3aa: CASSSSGGYEQFF; CDR3nt: TGTGCCAGCAGCTCATCAGGGGGTTATGAGCAGTTCTTC
d_gene: NA; j_gene: TRBJ1-4; v_gene: TRBV2; abundance: NA; CDR3aa: CASSENHAASSKLFF; CDR3nt: TGTGCCAGCAGTGAAAATCATGCGGCCAGTTCAAAACTGTTTTTT
d_gene: NA; j_gene: TRBJ1-2; v_gene: TRBV21-1; abundance: NA; CDR3aa: CASSKQGQHGYTF; CDR3nt: TGTGCCAGCAGCAAACAGGGACAGCATGGCTACACCTTC
d_gene: NA; j_gene: TRBJ2-1; v_gene: TRBV7-2; abundance: NA; CDR3aa: CASSLGPDSPGEQFF; CDR3nt: TGTGCCAGCAGCTTAGGGCCCGACTCCCCCGGTGAGCAGTTCTTC
d_gene: NA; j_gene: TRBJ1-2; v_gene: TRBV28; abundance: NA; CDR3aa: CASSFSDGGYGYTF; CDR3nt: TGTGCCAGCAGTTTTTCGGACGGGGGCTATGGCTACACCTTC
d_gene: TRBD2; j_gene: TRBJ2-3; v_gene: TRBV19; abundance: NA; CDR3aa: CASSMGLAGFLDTQYF; CDR3nt: TGTGCCAGTAGTATGGGACTAGCGGGATTTCTAGATACGCAGTATTTT
d_gene: TRBD1; j_gene: TRBJ1-6; v_gene: TRBV7-8; abundance: NA; CDR3aa: CASSAPGQGVSPLHF; CDR3nt: TGTGCCAGCAGCGCCCCGGGACAGGGGGTTTCACCCCTCCACTTT
d_gene: NA; j_gene: TRBJ1-1; v_gene: TRBV15; abundance: NA; CDR3aa: CATSRSPTESTEAFF; CDR3nt: TGTGCCACCAGCAGATCGCCGACAGAATCGACTGAAGCTTTCTTT
d_gene: TRBD1; j_gene: TRBJ1-2; v_gene: TRBV7-9; abundance: NA; CDR3aa: CASSLARDSYGYTF; CDR3nt: TGTGCCAGCAGCTTAGCGAGGGACAGTTATGGCTACACCTTC
d_gene: NA; j_gene: TRBJ2-3; v_gene: TRBV4-3; abundance: NA; CDR3aa: CASSQLTNREGGTQYF; CDR3nt: TGCGCCAGCAGCCAACTGACCAACAGGGAAGGTGGAACGCAGTATTTT
d_gene: TRBD1; j_gene: TRBJ1-1; v_gene: TRBV7-2; abundance: NA; CDR3aa: CASNHGQANTEAFF; CDR3nt: TGTGCCAGCAACCACGGACAGGCCAACACTGAAGCTTTCTTT
d_gene: NA; j_gene: TRBJ1-2; v_gene: TRBV28; abundance: few; CDR3aa: CASSFRQVGYGYTF; CDR3nt: TGTGCCAGCAGTTTTCGACAGGTCGGCTATGGCTACACCTTC
d_gene: NA; j_gene: TRBJ1-2; v_gene: TRBV6-2/TRBV6-3; abundance: NA; CDR3aa: CASSTQGWAGYGYTF; CDR3nt: TGTGCCAGCAGTACCCAGGGATGGGCCGGCTATGGCTACACCTTC
d_gene: TRBD1; j_gene: TRBJ2-3; v_gene: TRBV7-2; abundance: NA; CDR3aa: CASSPGGGDTQYF; CDR3nt: TGTGCCAGCAGCCCAGGGGGTGGAGATACGCAGTATTTT
d_gene: TRBD1; j_gene: TRBJ2-7; v_gene: TRBV7-8; abundance: NA; CDR3aa: CASRRQGSYEQYF; CDR3nt: TGTGCCAGCAGACGACAGGGATCCTACGAGCAGTACTTC
d_gene: TRBD2; j_gene: TRBJ2-1; v_gene: TRBV4-2; abundance: NA; CDR3aa: CASSPLLAVPSSRVF; CDR3nt: TGTGCCAGCAGCCCCCTACTAGCGGTCCCATCAAGCCGGGTCTTC
d_gene: NA; j_gene: TRBJ2-6; v_gene: TRBV11-3; abundance: NA; CDR3aa: CASSYPGGANVLTF; CDR3nt: TGTGCCAGCAGCTACCCGGGGGGGGCCAACGTCCTGACTTTC
d_gene: NA; j_gene: TRBJ1-3; v_gene: TRBV12-1; abundance: NA; CDR3aa: CASSWLQHSGNTIYF; CDR3nt: TGTGCCAGCAGCTGGTTACAGCACTCTGGAAACACCATATATTTT
d_gene: NA; j_gene: TRBJ1-4; v_gene: TRBV4-3; abundance: NA; CDR3aa: CASSQGKQTTNEKLFF; CDR3nt: TGCGCCAGCAGCCAAGGGAAACAGACAACTAATGAAAAACTGTTTTTT
d_gene: TRBD1; j_gene: TRBJ1-2; v_gene: TRBV7-2; abundance: NA; CDR3aa: CASSPRQGSNYGYTF; CDR3nt: TGTGCCAGCAGCCCCAGACAGGGATCTAACTATGGCTACACCTTC
d_gene: TRBD2; j_gene: TRBJ2-4; v_gene: TRBV13; abundance: NA; CDR3aa: CASSTRLAGKENIQYF; CDR3nt: TGTGCCAGCAGCACCAGACTAGCGGGGAAAGAAAACATTCAGTACTTC
d_gene: TRBD1; j_gene: TRBJ2-6; v_gene: TRBV18; abundance: NA; CDR3aa: CASSPPTGSSGANVLTF; CDR3nt: TGTGCCAGCTCACCACCGACAGGGAGCTCTGGGGCCAACGTCCTGACTTTC
d_gene: NA; j_gene: TRBJ1-5; v_gene: TRBV28; abundance: NA; CDR3aa: CASTLESGIGPQHF; CDR3nt: TGTGCCAGCACCCTTGAGTCAGGGATAGGGCCCCAGCATTTT
d_gene: NA; j_gene: TRBJ1-4; v_gene: TRBV6-5; abundance: NA; CDR3aa: CASSPRVSNEKLFF; CDR3nt: TGTGCCAGCAGTCCCAGGGTCTCTAATGAAAAACTGTTTTTT
d_gene: NA; j_gene: TRBJ1-2; v_gene: TRBV5-5; abundance: once; CDR3aa: CASSFDSYGYTF; CDR3nt: TGTGCCAGCAGCTTCGACAGCTATGGCTACACCTTC
d_gene: NA; j_gene: TRBJ2-5; v_gene: TRBV11-2; abundance: NA; CDR3aa: CASSPPGPRRGTQYF; CDR3nt: TGTGCCAGCAGCCCACCGGGGCCCCGGCGGGGGACCCAGTACTTC
d_gene: TRBD2; j_gene: TRBJ2-3; v_gene: TRBV13; abundance: NA; CDR3aa: CASSSRTSGGWGTDTQYF; CDR3nt: TGTGCCAGCAGCTCCAGGACTAGCGGAGGGTGGGGCACAGATACGCAGTATTTT
d_gene: NA; j_gene: TRBJ1-2; v_gene: TRBV29-1; abundance: NA; CDR3aa: CSVAPSVGAGYTF; CDR3nt: TGCAGCGTTGCCCCCTCTGTAGGGGCTGGCTACACCTTC
d_gene: TRBD1; j_gene: TRBJ2-7; v_gene: TRBV4-3; abundance: NA; CDR3aa: CASSQEHPPQGAGEQYF; CDR3nt: TGCGCCAGCAGCCAAGAACACCCCCCCCAGGGGGCGGGCGAGCAGTACTTC
d_gene: NA; j_gene: TRBJ2-1; v_gene: TRBV6-5; abundance: NA; CDR3aa: CASSYDPGPPNNEQFF; CDR3nt: TGTGCCAGCAGTTACGATCCAGGGCCCCCCAACAATGAGCAGTTCTTC
d_gene: NA; j_gene: TRBJ1-3; v_gene: TRBV6-5; abundance: NA; CDR3aa: CASSFTDSGNTIYF; CDR3nt: TGTGCCAGCAGTTTTACAGACTCTGGAAACACCATATATTTT
d_gene: TRBD2; j_gene: TRBJ2-5; v_gene: TRBV9; abundance: NA; CDR3aa: CASSSTSGQETQYF; CDR3nt: TGTGCCAGCAGCAGTACTAGCGGCCAAGAGACCCAGTACTTC
d_gene: NA; j_gene: TRBJ2-1; v_gene: TRBV30; abundance: NA; CDR3aa: CAWREGLLHDEQFF; CDR3nt: TGTGCCTGGAGGGAGGGACTTCTTCACGATGAGCAGTTCTTC
d_gene: NA; j_gene: TRBJ1-4; v_gene: TRBV7-9; abundance: NA; CDR3aa: CASSPGDTSTNEKLFF; CDR3nt: TGTGCCAGCAGCCCCGGGGACACCTCAACTAATGAAAAACTGTTTTTT
d_gene: NA; j_gene: TRBJ2-1; v_gene: TRBV7-8; abundance: NA; CDR3aa: CASSLDLGLSYNEQFF; CDR3nt: TGTGCCAGCAGCTTAGACCTCGGACTCTCCTACAATGAGCAGTTCTTC
d_gene: NA; j_gene: TRBJ2-5; v_gene: TRBV7-2; abundance: NA; CDR3aa: CASSLAGAQETQYF; CDR3nt: TGTGCCAGCAGCTTAGCAGGAGCCCAAGAGACCCAGTACTTC
d_gene: NA; j_gene: TRBJ2-2; v_gene: TRBV11-3; abundance: NA; CDR3aa: CASSQSSLNTGELFF; CDR3nt: TGTGCCAGCAGCCAATCTAGCCTAAACACCGGGGAGCTGTTTTTT
d_gene: TRBD1; j_gene: TRBJ1-1; v_gene: TRBV15; abundance: NA; CDR3aa: CATSRADRDLTEAFF; CDR3nt: TGTGCCACCAGCAGAGCCGACAGGGACCTGACTGAAGCTTTCTTT
d_gene: NA; j_gene: TRBJ2-1; v_gene: TRBV28; abundance: NA; CDR3aa: CASSSPGEKIYNEQFF; CDR3nt: TGTGCCAGCAGTTCCCCCGGGGAAAAAATCTACAATGAGCAGTTCTTC
d_gene: NA; j_gene: TRBJ1-5; v_gene: TRBV27; abundance: NA; CDR3aa: CASRIGGGPNQPQHF; CDR3nt: TGTGCCAGCAGAATTGGGGGGGGCCCCAATCAGCCCCAGCATTTT
d_gene: NA; j_gene: TRBJ2-3; v_gene: TRBV11-3; abundance: NA; CDR3aa: CASSLGEADTQYF; CDR3nt: TGTGCCAGCAGCCTCGGGGAGGCAGATACGCAGTATTTT